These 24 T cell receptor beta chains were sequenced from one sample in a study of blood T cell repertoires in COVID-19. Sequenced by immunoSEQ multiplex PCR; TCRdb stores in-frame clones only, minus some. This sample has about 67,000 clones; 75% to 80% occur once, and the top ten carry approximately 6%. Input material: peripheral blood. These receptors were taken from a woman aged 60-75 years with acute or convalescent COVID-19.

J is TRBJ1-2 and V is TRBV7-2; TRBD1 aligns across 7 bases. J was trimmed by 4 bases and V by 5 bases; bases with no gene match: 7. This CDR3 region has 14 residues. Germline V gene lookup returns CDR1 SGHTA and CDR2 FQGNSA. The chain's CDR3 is CASSPGQAFYGYTF. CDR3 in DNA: TGTGCCAGCAGCCCCGGACAGGCTTTCTATGGCTACACCTTC.

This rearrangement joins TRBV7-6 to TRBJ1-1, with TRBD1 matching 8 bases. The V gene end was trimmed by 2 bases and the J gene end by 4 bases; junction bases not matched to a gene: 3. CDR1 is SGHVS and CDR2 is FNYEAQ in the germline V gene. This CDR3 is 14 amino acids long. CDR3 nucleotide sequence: TGTGCCAGCAGCTTACAGGGGGCGAGCACTGAAGCTTTCTTT. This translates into CASSLQGASTEAFF.

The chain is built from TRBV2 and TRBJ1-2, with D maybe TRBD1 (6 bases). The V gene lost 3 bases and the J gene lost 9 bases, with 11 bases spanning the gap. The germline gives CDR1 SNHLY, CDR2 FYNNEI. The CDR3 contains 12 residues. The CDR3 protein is CASSERTDSYTF. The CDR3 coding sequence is TGTGCCAGCAGTGAGCGGACAGACAGCTACACCTTC.

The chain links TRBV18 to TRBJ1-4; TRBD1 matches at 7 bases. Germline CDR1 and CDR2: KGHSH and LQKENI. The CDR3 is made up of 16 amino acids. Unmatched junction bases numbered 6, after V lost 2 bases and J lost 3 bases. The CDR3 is CASSPGRQGANEKLFF. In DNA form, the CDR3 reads TGTGCCAGCTCACCAGGCCGGCAGGGGGCTAATGAAAAACTGTTTTTT.

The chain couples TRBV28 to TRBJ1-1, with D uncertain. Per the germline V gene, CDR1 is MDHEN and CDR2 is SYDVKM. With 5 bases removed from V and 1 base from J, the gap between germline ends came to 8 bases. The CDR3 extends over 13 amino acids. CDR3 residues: CASSLYKNTEAFF. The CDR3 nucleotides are TGTGCCAGCAGTCTATACAAGAACACTGAAGCTTTCTTT.

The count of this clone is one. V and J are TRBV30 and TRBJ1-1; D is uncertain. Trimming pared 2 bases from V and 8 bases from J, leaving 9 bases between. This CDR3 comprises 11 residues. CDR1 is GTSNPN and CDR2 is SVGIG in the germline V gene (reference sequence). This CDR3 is CAWSPRWEAFF. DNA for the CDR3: TGTGCCTGGAGTCCTCGGTGGGAAGCTTTCTTT.

Here the CDR3 reads CASSPTGQITNEKLFF. As DNA, the CDR3 is TGTGCCAGCAGCCCCACGGGTCAAATAACTAATGAAAAACTGTTTTTT. The V gene is TRBV28, the J gene TRBJ1-4, with unresolved D. Trimming shortened V by 6 bases and J by 1 base, and 15 bases separated the two germline ends. Germline lookup yields CDR1 MDHEN and CDR2 SYDVKM. The CDR3 totals 16 residues.

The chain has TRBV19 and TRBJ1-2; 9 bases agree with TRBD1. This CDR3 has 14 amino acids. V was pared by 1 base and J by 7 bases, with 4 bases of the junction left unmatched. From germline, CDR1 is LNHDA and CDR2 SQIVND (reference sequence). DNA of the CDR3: TGTGCCAGTAGTATAGGGGACAGGGTGTCTGGCTACACCTTC. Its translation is CASSIGDRVSGYTF.

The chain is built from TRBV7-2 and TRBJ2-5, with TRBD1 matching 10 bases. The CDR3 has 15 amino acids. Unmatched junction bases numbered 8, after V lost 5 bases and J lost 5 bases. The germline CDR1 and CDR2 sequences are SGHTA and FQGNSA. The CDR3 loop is CASSPPGQGWETQYF. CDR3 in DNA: TGTGCCAGCAGCCCACCGGGACAGGGGTGGGAGACCCAGTACTTC.

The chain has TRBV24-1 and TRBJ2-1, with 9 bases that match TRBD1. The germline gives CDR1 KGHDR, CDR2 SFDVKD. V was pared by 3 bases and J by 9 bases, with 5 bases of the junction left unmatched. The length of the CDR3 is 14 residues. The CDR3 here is CATSDTGGWSEQFF. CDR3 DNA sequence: TGTGCCACCAGTGATACAGGGGGCTGGAGTGAGCAGTTCTTC.

The CDR3 region has the DNA TGTGCCAGTAGCGGGTGGGGACGAGGGGGCGACGAGCAGTACTTC. It specifies CASSGWGRGGDEQYF. The chain recombines TRBV19 with TRBJ2-7, with TRBD1 matching 7 bases. Germline V gene sequence: CDR1 LNHDA, CDR2 SQIVND (reference sequence). This CDR3 is 15 amino acids long. V lost 6 bases to trimming and J lost 5 bases; unmatched junction nucleotides: 13.

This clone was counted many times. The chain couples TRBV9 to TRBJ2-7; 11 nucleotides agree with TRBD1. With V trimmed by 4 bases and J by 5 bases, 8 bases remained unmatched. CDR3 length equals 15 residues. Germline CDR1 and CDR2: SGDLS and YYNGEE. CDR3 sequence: CASSLGQGVDDEQYF. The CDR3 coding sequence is TGTGCCAGCAGCCTGGGACAGGGGGTTGACGACGAGCAGTACTTC.

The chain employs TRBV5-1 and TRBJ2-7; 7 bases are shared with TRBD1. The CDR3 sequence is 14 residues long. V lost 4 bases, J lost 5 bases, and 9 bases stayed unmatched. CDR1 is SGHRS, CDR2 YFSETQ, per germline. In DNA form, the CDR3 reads TGCGCCAGCAGCCCCGGAAGGGGGCTAGACGAGCAGTACTTC. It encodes CASSPGRGLDEQYF.

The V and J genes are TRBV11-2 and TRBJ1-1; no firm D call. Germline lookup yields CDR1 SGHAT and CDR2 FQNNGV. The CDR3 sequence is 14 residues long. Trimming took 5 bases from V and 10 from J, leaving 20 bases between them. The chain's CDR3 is CASSPTRELVGAFF. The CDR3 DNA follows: TGTGCCAGCAGCCCTACGAGGGAGCTGGTTGGAGCTTTCTTT.

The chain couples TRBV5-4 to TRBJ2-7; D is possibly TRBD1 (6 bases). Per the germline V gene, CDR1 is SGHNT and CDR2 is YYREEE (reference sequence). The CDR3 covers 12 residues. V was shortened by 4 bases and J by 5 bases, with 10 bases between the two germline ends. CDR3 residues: CASSNRADEQYF. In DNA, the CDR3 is TGTGCCAGCAGCAACAGGGCGGACGAGCAGTACTTC.

The CDR3, as DNA: TGTGCCAGCAGCGGACTAGCGGGGGGCCGTACGCAGTATTTT. Translated, it gives CASSGLAGGRTQYF. V usage is TRBV6-5 and J usage is TRBJ2-3; TRBD2 matches at 14 bases. The V gene's germline CDR1 is MNHEY and CDR2 SVGAGI. The CDR3 loop spans 14 amino acids. J gave up 8 bases and V 6 bases, and 4 bases lay outside the gene matches.

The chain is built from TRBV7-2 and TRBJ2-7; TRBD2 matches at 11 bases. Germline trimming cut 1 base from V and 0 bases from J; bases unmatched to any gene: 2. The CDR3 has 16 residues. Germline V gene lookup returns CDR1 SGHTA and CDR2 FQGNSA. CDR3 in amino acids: CASSLEGTSGSYEQYF. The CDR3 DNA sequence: TGTGCCAGCAGCTTAGAAGGGACTAGCGGCTCCTACGAGCAGTACTTC. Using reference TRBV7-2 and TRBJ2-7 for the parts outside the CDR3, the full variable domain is GAGVSQSPSNKVTEKGKDVELRCDPISGHTALYWYRQSLGQGLEFLIYFQGNSAPDKSGLPSDRFSAERTGGSVSTLTIQRTQQEDSAVYLCASSLEGTSGSYEQYFGPGTRLTVT.

CDR3 in amino acids: CASSLTNTGELFF. The CDR3 DNA sequence: TGCGCCAGCAGCTTGACTAACACCGGGGAGCTGTTTTTT. The genes are TRBV5-1 and TRBJ2-2; D remains unclear. The CDR3 runs 13 residues. The V gene lost 1 base and the J gene lost 2 bases, with 3 bases spanning the gap. Germline CDR1 and CDR2: SGHRS and YFSETQ.

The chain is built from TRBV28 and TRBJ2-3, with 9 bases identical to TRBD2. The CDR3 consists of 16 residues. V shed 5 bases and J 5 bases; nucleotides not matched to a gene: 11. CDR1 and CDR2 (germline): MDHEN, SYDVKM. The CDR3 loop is CASSGARAGGIDTQYF. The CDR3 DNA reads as TGTGCCAGCAGTGGCGCCAGAGCGGGGGGAATAGATACGCAGTATTTT.

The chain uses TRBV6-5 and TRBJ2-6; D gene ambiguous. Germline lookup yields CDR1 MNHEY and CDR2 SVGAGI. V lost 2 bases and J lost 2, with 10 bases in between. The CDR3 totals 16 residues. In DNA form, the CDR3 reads TGTGCCAGCAGTTACGGCGGATTCGCTGGGGCCAACGTCCTGACTTTC. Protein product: CASSYGGFAGANVLTF.

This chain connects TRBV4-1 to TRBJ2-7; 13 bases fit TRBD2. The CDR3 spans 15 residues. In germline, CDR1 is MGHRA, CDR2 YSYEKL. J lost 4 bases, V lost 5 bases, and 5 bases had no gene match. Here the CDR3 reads CASSFRTSGGYEQYF. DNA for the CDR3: TGCGCCAGCAGCTTCCGGACTAGCGGGGGATACGAGCAGTACTTC.

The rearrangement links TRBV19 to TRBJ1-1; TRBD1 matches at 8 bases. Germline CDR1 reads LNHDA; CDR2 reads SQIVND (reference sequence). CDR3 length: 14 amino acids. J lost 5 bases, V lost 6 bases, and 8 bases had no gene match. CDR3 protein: CASRRTGSVTEAFF. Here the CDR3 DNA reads TGTGCCAGTAGACGGACAGGGAGCGTGACTGAAGCTTTCTTT.

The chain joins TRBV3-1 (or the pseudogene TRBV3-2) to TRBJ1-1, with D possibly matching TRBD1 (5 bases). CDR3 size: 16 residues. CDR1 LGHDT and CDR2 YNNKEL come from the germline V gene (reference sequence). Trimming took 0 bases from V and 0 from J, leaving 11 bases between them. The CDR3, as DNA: TGTGCCAGCAGCCAAGATCTGGGGGGGATGAACACTGAAGCTTTCTTT. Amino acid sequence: CASSQDLGGMNTEAFF.

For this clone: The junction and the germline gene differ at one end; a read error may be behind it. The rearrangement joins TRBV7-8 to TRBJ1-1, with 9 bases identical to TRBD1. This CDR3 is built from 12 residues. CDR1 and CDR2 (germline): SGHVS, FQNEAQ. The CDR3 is CASSPGGTGKLF. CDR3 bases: TGTGCCAGCAGCCCAGGGGGGACAGGGAAACTCTTT.